These 13 T cell receptor beta chains came from one sample sequenced in a study of T-cell memory formation after mild COVID-19. MiXCR, applied by TCRdb to the 5' RACE reads, yields one record per CDR3 protein. Among hundreds of thousands of distinct CDR3 sequences, roughly 15% were seen once, and the ten largest hold 20% to 25%. Input material: PBMCs or a T cell subset sorted from them (not recorded which). Source of these receptors: a man aged 18 to 35 who had mild COVID-19 (a few samples of this study predate the infection). Cell type and time point are not known.

V gene TRBV20-1 combines with J gene TRBJ1-6; tentatively, D is TRBD1 (5 bases). This CDR3 spans 13 amino acids. V was trimmed by 2 bases and J by 8 bases, leaving 10 bases between them. In germline, CDR1 is DFQATT, CDR2 SNEGSKA (reference sequence). Here the CDR3 reads CSARQGLYSPLHF. The CDR3 DNA reads as TGCAGTGCTAGACAGGGTCTTTATTCACCCCTCCACTTT.

The V and J genes are TRBV7-9 and TRBJ1-4; D is perhaps TRBD1 (5 bases). The V and J ends lost 1 base and 8 bases respectively, with 11 bases between them. The CDR3 has 14 residues. Germline loops: CDR1 SEHNR, CDR2 FQNEAQ (reference sequence). The CDR3 sequence is CASSLDGREEKLFF. The CDR3 DNA follows: TGTGCCAGCAGCTTAGACGGCAGGGAGGAAAAACTGTTTTTT.

The sample holds a few counts of this clonotype. DNA of the CDR3: TGTGCTAGTGGTTTGGCGGGACAGGGGAATACGCAGTATTTT. This translates into CASGLAGQGNTQYF. V usage is TRBV12-5 and J usage is TRBJ2-3; 10 bases match TRBD1. Germline-derived CDR1 and CDR2 are LGHNT and FRNRAP. The V segment lost 1 base and the J segment 7 bases; nucleotides outside the gene matches: 2. There are 14 residues in the CDR3.

The table lists this clonotype with a few counts. The junction shows a germline mismatch at one end, possibly a read error. This chain connects TRBV5-6 to TRBJ2-1; 7 positions agree with TRBD1. Germline CDR1 is SGHDT and CDR2 is YYEEEE. CDR3 length: 13 amino acids. The CDR3 DNA is TGTGCCAGCAGCCCGCCGGGACAGCACAATGAGCAGTTC. Protein product: CASSPPGQHNEQF.

This clonotype occurred a few times. The V and J genes are TRBV12-3 or TRBV12-4 and TRBJ2-5; D remains ambiguous. V was shortened by 2 bases and J by 7 bases, with 11 bases between the two germline ends. CDR3 size: 13 residues. Here the CDR3 reads CASSLSVGWTQYF. For the CDR3, the DNA is TGTGCCAGCAGTTTAAGCGTAGGGTGGACCCAGTACTTC.

Only a few counts were recorded for this clonotype. The gene calls are TRBV30 and TRBJ1-1; D might be TRBD1 (5 bases). Germline loops: CDR1 GTSNPN, CDR2 SVGIG (reference sequence). V lost 3 bases to trimming and J lost 3 bases, with 11 bases between them. The CDR3 has 13 amino acids. CDR3 loop: CAWRAGSDTEAFF. The CDR3 DNA sequence: TGTGCCTGGAGAGCAGGGTCGGACACTGAAGCTTTCTTT. Filled out from reference TRBV30 and TRBJ1-1, the complete variable domain reads SQTIHQWPATLVQPVGSPLSLECTVEGTSNPNLYWYRQAAGRGLQLLFYSVGIGQISSEVPQNLSASRPQDRQFILSSKKLLLSDSGFYLCAWRAGSDTEAFFGQGTRLTVV.

V and J are TRBV27 and TRBJ1-2, with D hard to call. Germline V CDR1 and CDR2: MNHEY, SMNVEV (reference sequence). The V end lost 8 bases, the J end lost 3 bases, and 7 bases lay between the germline ends. This CDR3 spans 11 amino acids. The CDR3 loop is CASGAYYGYTF. CDR3 DNA sequence: TGTGCCAGCGGAGCTTACTATGGCTACACCTTC.

V is TRBV12-3 or TRBV12-4 and J is TRBJ2-7, with D tentatively TRBD1 (6 bases). V gave up 6 bases and J gave up 7 bases, with 16 bases separating them. There are 13 residues in the CDR3. The CDR3 nucleotides are TGTGCCAGCAGCCGTAACAGGGCAGGGGAGCAGTACGTC. Its translation is CASSRNRAGEQYV.

CDR3 residues: CASSVDTALGYGYTF. As DNA, the CDR3 is TGTGCCAGCAGCGTAGATACCGCCCTGGGCTATGGCTACACCTTC. The rearrangement uses TRBV9 and TRBJ1-2; D remains unclear. V lost 0 bases, J lost 4 bases, and 13 bases lay in between. The CDR3 extends over 15 amino acids. Per germline, CDR1 SGDLS and CDR2 YYNGEE.

This chain uses TRBV7-2 with TRBJ1-2; 8 bases are shared with TRBD1. Trimming removed 4 bases from V and 0 bases from J; junction bases left unmatched: 7. Germline CDR1 is SGHTA and CDR2 is FQGNSA. The CDR3 spans 16 residues. The CDR3 sequence is CASSWGTGETNYGYTF. The CDR3 DNA reads as TGTGCCAGCAGCTGGGGGACAGGCGAAACTAACTATGGCTACACCTTC.

This clonotype has ten or more counts. The chain employs TRBV9 and TRBJ2-4; 7 bases are shared with TRBD2. The CDR3 length is 14 residues. Germline V gene lookup returns CDR1 SGDLS and CDR2 YYNGEE. V gave up 0 bases and J gave up 10 bases; unmatched junction bases: 7. As DNA, the CDR3 is TGTGCCAGCAGCGTAGGTTTTCGCGGGGGAATTCAGTACTTC. This gives the protein CASSVGFRGGIQYF.

The rearrangement uses TRBV7-8 and TRBJ2-1; TRBD1 aligns across 12 bases. Trimming cost V 5 bases and J 8 bases; bases outside gene matches: 13. This CDR3 comprises 17 residues. The germline gives CDR1 SGHVS, CDR2 FQNEAQ. The CDR3 DNA is TGTGCCAGCAGCCCATGGGACAGGGGGCTTATAGAAGATGAGCAGTTCTTC. Amino acid sequence: CASSPWDRGLIEDEQFF.

This clonotype was counted at least ten times. V and J are TRBV7-9 and TRBJ1-1, with D perhaps TRBD1 (5 bases). CDR3 length: 13 amino acids. Trimming removed 6 bases from V and 3 bases from J, with 11 bases in between. Germline lookup yields CDR1 SEHNR and CDR2 FQNEAQ (reference sequence). CDR3 in DNA: TGTGCCAGCAGATATGAGGGGTACACTGAAGCTTTCTTT. It encodes CASRYEGYTEAFF.